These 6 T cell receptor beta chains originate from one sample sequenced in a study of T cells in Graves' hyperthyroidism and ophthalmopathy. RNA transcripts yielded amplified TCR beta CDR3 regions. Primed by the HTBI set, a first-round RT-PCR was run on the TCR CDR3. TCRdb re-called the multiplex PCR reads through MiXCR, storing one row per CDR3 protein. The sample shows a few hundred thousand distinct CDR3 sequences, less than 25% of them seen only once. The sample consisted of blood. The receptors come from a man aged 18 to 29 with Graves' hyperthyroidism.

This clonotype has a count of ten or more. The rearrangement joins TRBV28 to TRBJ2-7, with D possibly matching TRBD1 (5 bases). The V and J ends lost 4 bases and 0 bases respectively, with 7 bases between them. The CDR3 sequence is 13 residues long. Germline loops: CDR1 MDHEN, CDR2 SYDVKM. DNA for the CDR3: TGTGCCAGCAGTTCGACAGTCTCCTACGAGCAGTACTTC. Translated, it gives CASSSTVSYEQYF.

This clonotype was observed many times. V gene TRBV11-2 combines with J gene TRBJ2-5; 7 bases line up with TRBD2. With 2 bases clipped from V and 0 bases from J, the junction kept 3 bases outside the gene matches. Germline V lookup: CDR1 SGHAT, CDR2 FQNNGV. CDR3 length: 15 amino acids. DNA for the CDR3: TGTGCCAGCAGCTTAAAAGCGGGGAACCAAGAGACCCAGTACTTC. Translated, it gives CASSLKAGNQETQYF. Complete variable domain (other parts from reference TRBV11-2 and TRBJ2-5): EAGVAQSPRYKIIEKRQSVAFWCNPISGHATLYWYQQILGQGPKLLIQFQNNGVVDDSQLPKDRFSAERLKGVDSTLKIQPAKLEDSAVYLCASSLKAGNQETQYFGPGTRLLVL.

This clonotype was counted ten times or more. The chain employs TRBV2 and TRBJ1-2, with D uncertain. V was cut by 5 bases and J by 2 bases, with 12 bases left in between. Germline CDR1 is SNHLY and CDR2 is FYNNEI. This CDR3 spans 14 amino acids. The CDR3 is CASSQMAGNYGYTF. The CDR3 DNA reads TGTGCCAGCAGTCAAATGGCCGGAAACTATGGCTACACCTTC.

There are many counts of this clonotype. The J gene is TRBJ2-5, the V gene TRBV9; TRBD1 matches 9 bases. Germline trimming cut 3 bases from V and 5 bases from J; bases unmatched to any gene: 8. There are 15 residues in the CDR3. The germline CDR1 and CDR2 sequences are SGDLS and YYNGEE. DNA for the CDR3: TGTGCCAGCAGCGATGGGACAGGGAGAAGGGAGACCCAGTACTTC. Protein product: CASSDGTGRRETQYF.

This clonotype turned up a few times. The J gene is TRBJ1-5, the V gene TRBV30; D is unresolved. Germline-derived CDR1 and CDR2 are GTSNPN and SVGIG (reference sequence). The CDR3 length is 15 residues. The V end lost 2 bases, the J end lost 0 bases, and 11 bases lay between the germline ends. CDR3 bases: TGTGCCTGGAGTCCGGGAATTATTAGCAATCAGCCCCAGCATTTT. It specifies CAWSPGIISNQPQHF.

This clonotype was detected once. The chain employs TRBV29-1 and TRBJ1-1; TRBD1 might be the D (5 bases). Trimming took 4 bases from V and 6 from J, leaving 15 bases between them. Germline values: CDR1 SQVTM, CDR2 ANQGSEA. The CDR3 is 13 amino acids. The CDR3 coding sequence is TGCAGCGTTGTACTTCAGGGTACGTCTGAAGCTTTCTTT. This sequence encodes CSVVLQGTSEAFF.